This passage covers 16 T cell receptor beta chains from one sample sequenced in a study of blood T cell repertoires in COVID-19. The protocol was immunoSEQ multiplex PCR, while the TCRdb copy is restricted to in-frame clones and leaves out a portion. The data show 250,000 or so clones, about 79% seen once. Sequencing was carried out using peripheral blood. Source of these receptors: a middle-aged man who had recovered from COVID-19.

V gene TRBV6-5 combines with J gene TRBJ1-1; no clear D gene. The V end lost 2 bases, the J end lost 6 bases, and 10 bases lay between the germline ends. Germline V lookup: CDR1 MNHEY, CDR2 SVGAGI. The CDR3 length is 13 residues. The DNA of the CDR3 is TGTGCCAGCAGTTACAGTCTAGAATCTGAAGCTTTCTTT. This gives the protein CASSYSLESEAFF.

The V and J genes are TRBV9 and TRBJ1-1, with 8 bases identical to TRBD1. Germline V gene sequence: CDR1 SGDLS, CDR2 YYNGEE. The junction had 6 bases not matched to a gene; V was cut back by 3 bases and J by 5 bases. This CDR3 comprises 14 residues. This CDR3 reads CASSAGGLGTEAFF. The CDR3 DNA sequence: TGTGCCAGCAGCGCAGGGGGCCTCGGAACTGAAGCTTTCTTT.

This clone was counted only a few times. This chain links TRBV19 with TRBJ1-5; the match to TRBD1 covers 7 bases. The germline CDR1 and CDR2 sequences are LNHDA and SQIVND (reference sequence). V lost 4 bases to trimming and J lost 5 bases; unmatched junction nucleotides: 8. The CDR3 length is 15 residues. CDR3 nucleotide sequence: TGTGCCAGTAGTAAGACAGGGACCAGGGATCAGCCCCAGCATTTT. The encoded protein is CASSKTGTRDQPQHF.

This chain links TRBV5-5 with TRBJ2-1; 9 nucleotides line up with TRBD1. CDR1 and CDR2 from the germline V gene are SGHKS and YYEKEE (reference sequence). Losses at the gene ends were 1 base for V and 8 bases for J; bases not matched to a gene: 4. This CDR3 has 14 residues. As DNA, the CDR3 is TGTGCCAGCAGCTTGTGGGACAGGGACGATGAGCAGTTCTTC. Translated: CASSLWDRDDEQFF.

The rearrangement joins TRBV30 to TRBJ2-7; D gene ambiguous. CDR1 is GTSNPN and CDR2 is SVGIG in the germline V gene (reference sequence). Trimming removed 0 bases from V and 0 bases from J, with 6 bases in between. This CDR3 is built from 13 residues. The CDR3 DNA reads as TGTGCCTGGAGTGTACAGAGCTCCTACGAGCAGTACTTC. This translates into CAWSVQSSYEQYF.

There are many counts of this clone. The rearrangement joins TRBV18 to TRBJ1-2; D is uncertain. The V gene lost 1 base and the J gene lost 8 bases, with 11 bases spanning the gap. CDR3 length equals 13 residues. Germline lookup yields CDR1 KGHSH and CDR2 LQKENI. For the CDR3, the DNA is TGTGCCAGCTCACCACAGGATACGGAGGGCTACACCTTC. It translates to CASSPQDTEGYTF.

This chain uses TRBV10-1 with TRBJ2-3; TRBD1 matches at 8 bases. V shed 3 bases, J shed 9 bases, and the junction held 11 bases outside the gene matches. In germline, CDR1 is WNHNN, CDR2 SYGVQD (reference sequence). The CDR3 is made up of 15 amino acids. CDR3 region: CASSDQGAYRGTQYF. The DNA for the CDR3 is TGCGCCAGCAGTGACCAGGGGGCTTATCGAGGGACGCAGTATTTT.

The genes are TRBV6-5 and TRBJ1-2; D is perhaps TRBD1 (6 bases). The germline gives CDR1 MNHEY, CDR2 SVGAGI. This CDR3 has 13 residues. Trimming pared 6 bases from V and 8 bases from J, leaving 16 bases between. The CDR3 DNA is TGTGCCAGCAGCCCGGACAGCCGTCCGGGCTACACCTTC. This encodes CASSPDSRPGYTF.

The chain combines TRBV4-3 with TRBJ2-3; 12 bases match TRBD2. Trimming removed 0 bases from V and 3 bases from J; junction bases left unmatched: 7. The germline V gene encodes CDR1 LGHNA and CDR2 YSLEER. The CDR3 contains 18 residues. CDR3 amino acids: CASSQDVLGLAGTDTQYF. CDR3 coding DNA: TGCGCCAGCAGCCAAGATGTCCTAGGACTAGCGGGGACAGATACGCAGTATTTT.

The rearrangement uses TRBV6-5 and TRBJ1-6; D is ambiguous. The ends were cut back, 5 bases at V and 8 bases at J, with 10 bases in the middle. Germline CDR1 and CDR2: MNHEY and SVGAGI. CDR3 length: 13 residues. The CDR3: CASSSEGDSPLHF. Written as DNA, the CDR3 is TGTGCCAGCAGTAGCGAGGGTGATTCACCCCTCCACTTT.

This chain uses TRBV18 with TRBJ1-2; no clear D. Per germline, CDR1 KGHSH and CDR2 LQKENI. V lost 3 bases and J 4 bases, leaving 15 bases between the germline ends. The CDR3 loop spans 15 amino acids. As DNA, the CDR3 is TGTGCCAGCTCACCTTCAACGGACCGGGGCTATGGCTACACCTTC. It yields the protein CASSPSTDRGYGYTF.

With respect to this clone: Within the sample, other DNA sequences also encode this same CDR3. The chain links TRBV20-1 to TRBJ2-7; no clear D. The CDR3 sequence is 11 residues long. Deletions cut 0 bases from V and 4 bases from J, with 4 bases between. Germline V gene data show CDR1 as DFQATT and CDR2 as SNEGSKA (reference sequence). The CDR3 nucleotides read TGCAGTGCTAGAGATAGTTACGAGCAGTACTTC. This encodes CSARDSYEQYF.

This clone was counted a single time. This chain uses TRBV5-4 with TRBJ2-3; 10 bases are shared with TRBD2. The CDR3 consists of 14 residues. The V gene's germline CDR1 is SGHNT and CDR2 YYREEE (reference sequence). Trimming removed 4 bases from V and 4 bases from J; junction bases left unmatched: 3. As DNA, the CDR3 is TGTGCCAGCAGCAGCGGGACTAGCGCAGATACGCAGTATTTT. It codes for CASSSGTSADTQYF. The whole variable domain, filled in from reference TRBV5-4 and TRBJ2-3, reads ETGVTQSPTHLIKTRGQQVTLRCSSQSGHNTVSWYQQALGQGPQFIFQYYREEENGRGNFPPRFSGLQFPNYSSELNVNALELDDSALYLCASSSGTSADTQYFGPGTRLTVL.

J is TRBJ2-2 and V is TRBV4-3, with D maybe TRBD2 (5 bases). V lost 0 bases and J lost 3, with 8 bases in between. From germline, CDR1 is LGHNA and CDR2 YSLEER. CDR3 length: 15 residues. This chain's CDR3 is CASSQDPGYTGELFF. In DNA form, the CDR3 reads TGCGCCAGCAGCCAAGACCCGGGGTACACCGGGGAGCTGTTTTTT.

The chain recombines TRBV15 with TRBJ2-1; D unresolved. The CDR3 is made up of 15 amino acids. The V gene lost 1 base and the J gene lost 7 bases, with 14 bases spanning the gap. Germline CDR1 LNHNV, CDR2 YYDKDF (reference sequence). The CDR3 here is CATSRGVESGNEQFF. CDR3 bases: TGTGCCACCAGCAGAGGGGTGGAGTCCGGGAATGAGCAGTTCTTC.

The rearrangement links TRBV11-2 to TRBJ2-7; TRBD1 aligns across 7 bases. The J segment lost 5 bases and the V segment lost 1 base, leaving 8 bases of the junction unmatched. Germline-derived CDR1 and CDR2 are SGHAT and FQNNGV. The CDR3 consists of 15 residues. The DNA for the CDR3 is TGTGCCAGCAGCTTAGTTCGGGACAGTAGTGACGAGCAGTACTTC. It encodes CASSLVRDSSDEQYF. Looking up the rest from reference TRBV11-2 and TRBJ2-7 gives the full variable domain: EAGVAQSPRYKIIEKRQSVAFWCNPISGHATLYWYQQILGQGPKLLIQFQNNGVVDDSQLPKDRFSAERLKGVDSTLKIQPAKLEDSAVYLCASSLVRDSSDEQYFGPGTRLTVT.